The 18 T cell receptor beta chains below were found in one sample sequenced in a study of shared clonotypes between healthy human individuals. Assay used: immunoSEQ multiplex PCR; TCRdb lists only in-frame clones, some missing. This sample has 2 million to 2.5 million clones, with approximately 96% found just once. Sequencing used naive CD4+ T cells sorted from blood. Subset reported: CD45RA+ positively selected. The receptors shown here come from a man in his late teens or twenties in good health.

In the case of this clone: This CDR3 is also generated by other DNA sequences in the sample. The chain joins TRBV7-6 to TRBJ2-3; D remains ambiguous. Trimming removed 0 bases from V and 1 base from J, with 2 bases in between. Germline CDR1 reads SGHVS; CDR2 reads FNYEAQ. The length of the CDR3 is 13 residues. The CDR3 region is CASSLARTDTQYF. The CDR3, as DNA: TGTGCCAGCAGCTTAGCACGCACAGATACGCAGTATTTT.

The rearrangement joins TRBV5-1 to TRBJ2-1, with D possibly matching TRBD2 (5 bases). Between the trimmed V and J ends, which lost 3 bases and 7 bases, there was a span of 17 bases. Germline CDR1 and CDR2: SGHRS and YFSETQ. This CDR3 has 15 amino acids. CDR3: CASSSGSLAWNEQFF. The CDR3 region has the DNA TGCGCCAGCAGCTCGGGAAGCCTGGCTTGGAATGAGCAGTTCTTC.

The chain is built from TRBV15 and TRBJ2-5; 9 bases line up with TRBD2. The germline V gene has CDR1 LNHNV and CDR2 YYDKDF (reference sequence). The CDR3 length is 16 residues. With V trimmed by 6 bases and J by 4 bases, 12 bases remained unmatched. CDR3 DNA sequence: TGTGCCACCAGAGAACATAGCGGGGGAGGGGCAGAGACCCAGTACTTC. It specifies CATREHSGGGAETQYF.

The CDR3 region is CASRPPGLYNEQFF. As DNA, the CDR3 is TGTGCCAGCAGACCCCCCGGACTCTACAATGAGCAGTTCTTC. The genes are TRBV2 and TRBJ2-1; D might be TRBD2 (5 bases). This CDR3 comprises 14 residues. Germline V gene data show CDR1 as SNHLY and CDR2 as FYNNEI. Trimming took 6 bases from V and 3 from J, leaving 12 bases between them.

The rearrangement uses TRBV7-2 and TRBJ2-7; 8 positions match TRBD1. This CDR3 has 18 amino acids. Germline trimming cut 8 bases from V and 4 bases from J; bases unmatched to any gene: 22. Germline CDR1 and CDR2: SGHTA and FQGNSA. The CDR3 region has the DNA TGTGCCAGCGTCTTCCGGGACAGGCGACTTTCATCGGCTTACGAGCAGTACTTC. It translates to CASVFRDRRLSSAYEQYF.

This clone has a single count. The chain joins TRBV28 to TRBJ1-5; 7 nucleotides match TRBD1. Looked up from germline, CDR1 is MDHEN and CDR2 is SYDVKM. V shed 5 bases, J shed 8 bases, and the junction held 9 bases outside the gene matches. The CDR3 sequence is 14 residues long. Here the CDR3 reads CASSPGGGSEPQHF. In DNA form, the CDR3 reads TGTGCCAGCAGTCCGGGAGGGGGCTCGGAGCCCCAGCATTTT.

The chain employs TRBV30 and TRBJ2-3; TRBD1 matches at 9 bases. The germline V gene has CDR1 GTSNPN and CDR2 SVGIG (reference sequence). V trimming: 3 bases; J trimming: 6 bases; junction bases outside the gene matches: 7. CDR3 length: 14 residues. The CDR3 here is CAWSHRQGVDTQYF. The CDR3 DNA reads as TGTGCCTGGAGCCATCGACAGGGGGTGGATACGCAGTATTTT.

The V and J genes are TRBV5-1 and TRBJ2-3; perhaps TRBD1 as D (5 bases). From germline, CDR1 is SGHRS and CDR2 YFSETQ. This CDR3 is 15 amino acids long. V lost 0 bases and J 0 bases, leaving 8 bases between the germline ends. As DNA, the CDR3 is TGCGCCAGCAGCTTGGGTGACAGTAGCACAGATACGCAGTATTTT. It translates to CASSLGDSSTDTQYF.

The V and J genes are TRBV11-2 and TRBJ2-5; TRBD2 is a possible D gene (6 bases). The CDR3 loop spans 16 amino acids. V was pared by 3 bases and J by 1 base, with 15 bases between. Germline V CDR1 and CDR2: SGHAT, FQNNGV. The CDR3 DNA reads TGTGCCAGCAGCTTCGCGGCGGGAAGAGCCCAAGAGACCCAGTACTTC. Its translation is CASSFAAGRAQETQYF. Drawing the rest from reference TRBV11-2 and TRBJ2-5, the complete variable domain is EAGVAQSPRYKIIEKRQSVAFWCNPISGHATLYWYQQILGQGPKLLIQFQNNGVVDDSQLPKDRFSAERLKGVDSTLKIQPAKLEDSAVYLCASSFAAGRAQETQYFGPGTRLLVL.

The genes are TRBV5-4 and TRBJ2-7; 16 bases are shared with TRBD2. The CDR3 loop spans 17 amino acids. Germline assignment: CDR1 SGHNT and CDR2 YYREEE (reference sequence). Trimming took 3 bases from V and 2 from J; bases not matched to a gene: 5. The CDR3 DNA sequence: TGTGCCAGCAGCTCCCCCGGGACTAGCGGGGGGGCCTACGAGCAGTACTTC. This gives the protein CASSSPGTSGGAYEQYF.

J is TRBJ2-1 and V is TRBV5-8; 9 nucleotides match TRBD2. V shed 3 bases, J shed 3 bases, and the junction held 4 bases outside the gene matches. In germline, CDR1 is SGHTS, CDR2 YDEGEE. There are 15 residues in the CDR3. In nucleotides, the CDR3 is TGTGCCAGCAGCTCCGGGACTAGCCACTACAATGAGCAGTTCTTC. This sequence encodes CASSSGTSHYNEQFF.

This chain uses TRBV6-6 with TRBJ1-5; no reliable D call. The germline V and J ends were trimmed by 5 bases and 0 bases, with 11 bases remaining between them. The CDR3 has 15 amino acids. Germline V gene data show CDR1 as MNHNY and CDR2 as SVGAGI (reference sequence). The DNA of the CDR3 is TGTGCCAGCAGTCCACGGCCGGATAGCAATCAGCCCCAGCATTTT. Protein sequence: CASSPRPDSNQPQHF.

V is TRBV7-8 and J is TRBJ1-2; the D gene is possibly TRBD1 (5 bases). The ends were cut back, 0 bases at V and 7 bases at J, with 15 bases in the middle. The CDR3 runs to 15 residues. In germline, CDR1 is SGHVS, CDR2 FQNEAQ. In DNA form, the CDR3 reads TGTGCCAGCAGCTTAGCGAAGGGGACGGGGTCTGGCTACACCTTC. Its protein is CASSLAKGTGSGYTF.

The chain carries TRBV6-5 and TRBJ2-7, with TRBD2 matching over 9 bases. Per the germline V gene, CDR1 is MNHEY and CDR2 is SVGAGI. The CDR3 extends over 12 amino acids. V shed 6 bases and J 7 bases; nucleotides not matched to a gene: 4. The CDR3 DNA follows: TGTGCCAGCAGCCGACTAGCGGAGGAGCAGTACTTC. This codes for CASSRLAEEQYF.

The chain combines TRBV28 with TRBJ2-7; the D is unclear. Germline CDR1 and CDR2: MDHEN and SYDVKM. Between the trimmed V and J ends, which lost 6 bases and 5 bases, there was a span of 29 bases. This CDR3 comprises 18 residues. The CDR3 nucleotides are TGTGCCAGCAGCCTAAGGGTCGCATTACCTTTTGGGCGGAACGAGCAGTACTTC. It yields the protein CASSLRVALPFGRNEQYF. The full variable domain, completed using reference TRBV28 and TRBJ2-7, is DVKVTQSSRYLVKRTGEKVFLECVQDMDHENMFWYRQDPGLGLRLIYFSYDVKMKEKGDIPEGYSVSREKKERFSLILESASTNQTSMYLCASSLRVALPFGRNEQYFGPGTRLTVT.

Comments on this clone: One junction end does not reproduce the germline sequence, and a read error may be involved. The rearrangement joins TRBV7-9 to TRBJ2-7; 8 bases match TRBD1. The CDR3 loop spans 12 amino acids. Germline values: CDR1 SEHNR, CDR2 FQNEAQ (reference sequence). The CDR3 is CASSPGQGLTPF. The CDR3 region has the DNA TGTGCCAGCAGCCCCGGACAGGGACTTACCCCTTTC. The whole variable domain, filled in from reference TRBV7-9 and TRBJ2-7, reads DTGVSQNPRHKITKRGQNVTFRCDPISEHNRLYWYRQTLGQGPEFLTYFQNEAQLEKSRLLSDRFSAERPKGSFSTLEIQRTEQGDSAMYLCASSPGQGLTPFGPGTRLTVT.

The chain links TRBV12-2 to TRBJ2-7. TRBV12-2 is shown as a pseudogene. The CDR3 length is 17 residues. DNA of the CDR3: TGTGCAAGGAAGATCAAGACTTGTGGGCAGGCTACCTACGAGCAGTACTTC. Its translation: CARKIKTCGQATYEQYF.

The V and J genes are TRBV7-2 and TRBJ2-5, with TRBD1 matching 8 bases. Trimming removed 3 bases from V and 8 bases from J; junction bases left unmatched: 5. The germline gives CDR1 SGHTA, CDR2 FQGNSA. This CDR3 has 13 residues. This CDR3 is CASSLDRARTQYF. Here the CDR3 DNA reads TGTGCCAGCAGCTTGGACAGGGCACGAACCCAGTACTTC.